Listed here are 6 T cell receptor beta chains from one sample, sequenced in a study of CD8+ T cells in alopecia areata. In each case, RNA was isolated and then reverse transcribed into cDNA as the sequencing template. The repertoire was sequenced with immunoSEQ multiplex PCR; TCRdb's copy has only in-frame clones and lacks some. The sample records fewer than 250,000 clones, approximately 56% being singletons. The treatment: oral pan-JAK inhibitor, 5-10 mg twice daily. The sample here was CD4+ T cells sorted from blood, taken at week 4, from a patient treated with tofacitinib. Every receptor here comes from a human donor with alopecia areata.

This clone was counted only a few times. The chain uses TRBV29-1 and TRBJ1-1; no reliable D call. The CDR3 is 13 residues long. CDR1 is SQVTM and CDR2 is ANQGSEA in the germline V gene. V was shortened by 6 bases and J by 3 bases, with 14 bases between the two germline ends. The CDR3: CSVTRVYDTEAFF. CDR3 coding DNA: TGCAGCGTAACAAGGGTTTACGACACTGAAGCTTTCTTT.

This clone has just a few counts. The chain links TRBV6-5 to TRBJ2-5; D perhaps matches TRBD1 (6 bases). Trimming pared 3 bases from V and 2 bases from J, leaving 16 bases between. The CDR3 is made up of 16 amino acids. Germline CDR1 is MNHEY and CDR2 is SVGAGI. CDR3 nucleotide sequence: TGTGCCAGCAGTTATAGCACTGGCAGGGGTCAAGAGACCCAGTACTTC. Amino acids: CASSYSTGRGQETQYF.

The chain is built from TRBV6-1 and TRBJ2-3, with D possibly being TRBD2 (5 bases). Trimming took off 6 bases at V and 2 bases at J, with 12 bases between the two ends. The CDR3 totals 14 residues. Germline loops: CDR1 MNHNS, CDR2 SASEGT. The CDR3 region is CASRFSGFTDTQYF. The CDR3 DNA follows: TGTGCCAGCAGATTCTCGGGGTTCACAGATACGCAGTATTTT.

This chain links TRBV11-3 with TRBJ1-2; tentative D call: TRBD1 (6 bases). The CDR3 is 11 amino acids. The germline V and J ends were trimmed by 8 bases and 5 bases, with 9 bases remaining between them. CDR1 and CDR2 (germline): SGHNT, YENEEA. CDR3 in DNA: TGTGCCAGCCCACAGGGTTATGGCTACACCTTC. Translating gives CASPQGYGYTF.

This clone turned up a few times. The chain is built from TRBV29-1 and TRBJ2-5; no clear D gene. In germline, CDR1 is SQVTM, CDR2 ANQGSEA. V lost 0 bases to trimming and J lost 7 bases, with 6 bases between them. The CDR3 covers 11 residues. The CDR3 reads CSVEDPATQYF. CDR3 sequence (DNA): TGCAGCGTTGAAGATCCCGCGACCCAGTACTTC.

This clone was detected a few times. This sequence joins TRBV7-9 and TRBJ1-2; D uncertain. Germline lookup yields CDR1 SEHNR and CDR2 FQNEAQ (reference sequence). The V gene lost 4 bases and the J gene lost 4 bases, with 10 bases spanning the gap. The CDR3 has 13 amino acids. For the CDR3, the DNA is TGTGCCAGCAGCTCCTCTACCGGCTATGGCTACACCTTC. Translating gives CASSSSTGYGYTF.